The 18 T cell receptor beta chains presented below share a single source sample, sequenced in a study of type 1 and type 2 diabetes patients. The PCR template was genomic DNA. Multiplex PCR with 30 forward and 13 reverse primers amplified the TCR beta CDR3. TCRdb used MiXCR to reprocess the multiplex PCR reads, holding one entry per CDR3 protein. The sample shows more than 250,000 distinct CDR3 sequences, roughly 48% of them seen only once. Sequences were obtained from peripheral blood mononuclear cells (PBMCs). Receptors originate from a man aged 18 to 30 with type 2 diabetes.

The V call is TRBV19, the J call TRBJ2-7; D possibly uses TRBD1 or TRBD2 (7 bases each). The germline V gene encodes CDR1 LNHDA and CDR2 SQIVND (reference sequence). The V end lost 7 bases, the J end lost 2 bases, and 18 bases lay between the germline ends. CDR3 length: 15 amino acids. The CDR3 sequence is CASTPGGGPTYEQYF. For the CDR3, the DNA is TGTGCCAGTACCCCAGGGGGGGGCCCGACCTACGAGCAGTACTTC.

Written as DNA, the CDR3 is TGTGCCAGCAGCTTAATGGGACAGGGTAACGATGAGCAGTTCTTC. Translating gives CASSLMGQGNDEQFF. The rearrangement uses TRBV7-3 and TRBJ2-1; 9 positions match TRBD1. Trimming removed 1 base from V and 8 bases from J; junction bases left unmatched: 6. The V gene's germline CDR1 is SGHTA and CDR2 FQGTGA. The CDR3 runs to 15 residues.

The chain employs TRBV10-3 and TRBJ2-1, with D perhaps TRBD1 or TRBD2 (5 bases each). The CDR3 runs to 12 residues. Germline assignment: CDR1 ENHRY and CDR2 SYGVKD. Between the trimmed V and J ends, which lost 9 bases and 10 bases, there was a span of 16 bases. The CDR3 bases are TGTGCCATTGCCCCCCGGGGCTACGAGCAGTTCTTC. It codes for CAIAPRGYEQFF.

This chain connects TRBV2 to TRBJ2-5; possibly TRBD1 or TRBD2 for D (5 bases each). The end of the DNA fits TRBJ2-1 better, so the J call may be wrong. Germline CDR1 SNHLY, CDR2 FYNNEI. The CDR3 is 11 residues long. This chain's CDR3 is CASHTGTEQFF. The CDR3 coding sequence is TGTGCCAGCCACACCGGGACGGAGCAGTTCTTC.

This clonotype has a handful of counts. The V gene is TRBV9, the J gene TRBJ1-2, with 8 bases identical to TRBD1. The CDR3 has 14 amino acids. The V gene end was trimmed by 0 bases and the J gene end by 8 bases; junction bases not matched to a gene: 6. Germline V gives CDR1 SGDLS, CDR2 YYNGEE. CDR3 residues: CASSVGDRGVGYTF. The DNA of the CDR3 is TGTGCCAGCAGCGTAGGAGACAGGGGTGTGGGCTACACCTTC.

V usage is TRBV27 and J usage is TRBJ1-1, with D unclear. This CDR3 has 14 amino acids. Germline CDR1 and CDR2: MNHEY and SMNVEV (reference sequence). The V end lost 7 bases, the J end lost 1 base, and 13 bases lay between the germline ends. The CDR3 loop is CASKAPGPNTEAFF. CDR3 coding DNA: TGTGCCAGCAAGGCTCCGGGTCCGAACACTGAAGCTTTCTTT.

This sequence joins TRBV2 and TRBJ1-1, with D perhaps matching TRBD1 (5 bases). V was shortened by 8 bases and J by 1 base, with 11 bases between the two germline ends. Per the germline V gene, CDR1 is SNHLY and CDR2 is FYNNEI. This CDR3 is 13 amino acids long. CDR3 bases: TGTGCCAGCTCGGGACGGGAGAACACTGAAGCTTTCTTT. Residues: CASSGRENTEAFF.

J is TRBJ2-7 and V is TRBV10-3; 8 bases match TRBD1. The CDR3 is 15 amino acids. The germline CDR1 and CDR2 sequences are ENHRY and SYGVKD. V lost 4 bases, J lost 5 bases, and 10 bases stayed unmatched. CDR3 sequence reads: CAISVLDRDDHEQYF. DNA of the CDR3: TGTGCCATCAGTGTTTTGGACAGGGATGATCACGAGCAGTACTTC.

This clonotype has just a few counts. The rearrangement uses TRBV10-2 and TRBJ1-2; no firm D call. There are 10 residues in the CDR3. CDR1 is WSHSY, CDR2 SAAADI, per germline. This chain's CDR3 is CATGHYGYTF. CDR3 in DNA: TGCGCAACCGGGCACTATGGCTACACCTTC.

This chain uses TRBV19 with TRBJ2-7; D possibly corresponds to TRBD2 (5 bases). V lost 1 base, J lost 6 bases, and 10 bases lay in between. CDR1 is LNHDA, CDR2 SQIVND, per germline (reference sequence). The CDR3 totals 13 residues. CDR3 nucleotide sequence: TGTGCCAGTAGTATAGGGGAGATCTCCGAGCAGTACTTC. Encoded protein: CASSIGEISEQYF.

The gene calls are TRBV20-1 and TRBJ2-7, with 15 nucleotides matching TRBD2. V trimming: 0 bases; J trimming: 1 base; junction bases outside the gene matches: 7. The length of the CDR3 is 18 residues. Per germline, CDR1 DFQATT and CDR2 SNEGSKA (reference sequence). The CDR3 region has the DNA TGCAGTGCTAGAGATAAGGGACTAGCGGGGGGCCTATCCTACGAGCAGTACTTC. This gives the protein CSARDKGLAGGLSYEQYF.

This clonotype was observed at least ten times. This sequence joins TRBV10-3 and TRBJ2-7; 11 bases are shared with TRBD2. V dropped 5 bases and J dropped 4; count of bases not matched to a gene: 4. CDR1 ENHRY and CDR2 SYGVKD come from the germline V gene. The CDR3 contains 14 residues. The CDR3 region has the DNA TGTGCCATCAGTTTCGGGACTAGCGGTTACGAGCAGTACTTC. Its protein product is CAISFGTSGYEQYF.

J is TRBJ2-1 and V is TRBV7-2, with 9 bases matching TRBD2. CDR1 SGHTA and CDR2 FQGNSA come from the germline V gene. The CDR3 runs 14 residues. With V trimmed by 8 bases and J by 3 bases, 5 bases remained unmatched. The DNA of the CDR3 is TGTGCCAGCGGGCGGGGGGGCCTCTACAATGAGCAGTTCTTC. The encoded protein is CASGRGGLYNEQFF.

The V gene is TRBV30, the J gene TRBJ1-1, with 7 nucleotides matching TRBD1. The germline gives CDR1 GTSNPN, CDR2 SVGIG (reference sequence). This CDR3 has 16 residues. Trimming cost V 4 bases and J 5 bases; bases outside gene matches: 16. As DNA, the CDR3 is TGTGCCTGGATACTAGGGGGAAGGGGGCTTAGGACTGAAGCTTTCTTT. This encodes CAWILGGRGLRTEAFF. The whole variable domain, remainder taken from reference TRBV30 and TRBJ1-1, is SQTIHQWPATLVQPVGSPLSLECTVEGTSNPNLYWYRQAAGRGLQLLFYSVGIGQISSEVPQNLSASRPQDRQFILSSKKLLLSDSGFYLCAWILGGRGLRTEAFFGQGTRLTVV.

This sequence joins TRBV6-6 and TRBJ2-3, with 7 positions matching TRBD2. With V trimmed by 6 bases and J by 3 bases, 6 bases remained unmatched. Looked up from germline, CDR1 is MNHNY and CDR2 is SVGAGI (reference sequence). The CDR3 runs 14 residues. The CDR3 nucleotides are TGTGCCAGCAGGCCACGGCGGGAGACAGATACGCAGTATTTT. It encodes CASRPRRETDTQYF.

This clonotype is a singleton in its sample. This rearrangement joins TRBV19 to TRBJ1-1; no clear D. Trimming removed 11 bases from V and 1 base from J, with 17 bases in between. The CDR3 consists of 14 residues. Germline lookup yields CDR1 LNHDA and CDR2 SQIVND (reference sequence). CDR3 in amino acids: CAGKHNGENTEAFF. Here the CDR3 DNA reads TGTGCCGGTAAACATAACGGGGAGAACACTGAAGCTTTCTTT.

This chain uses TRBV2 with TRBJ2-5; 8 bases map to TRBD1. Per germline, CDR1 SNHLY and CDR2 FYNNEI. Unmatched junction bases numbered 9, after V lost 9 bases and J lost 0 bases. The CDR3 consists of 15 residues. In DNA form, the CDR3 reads TGTGCCAGTAGTAGACGACAGGGGTACCAAGAGACCCAGTACTTC. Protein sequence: CASSRRQGYQETQYF. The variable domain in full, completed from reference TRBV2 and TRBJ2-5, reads EPEVTQTPSHQVTQMGQEVILRCVPISNHLYFYWYRQILGQKVEFLVSFYNNEISEKSEIFDDQFSVERPDGSNFTLKIRSTKLEDSAMYFCASSRRQGYQETQYFGPGTRLLVL.

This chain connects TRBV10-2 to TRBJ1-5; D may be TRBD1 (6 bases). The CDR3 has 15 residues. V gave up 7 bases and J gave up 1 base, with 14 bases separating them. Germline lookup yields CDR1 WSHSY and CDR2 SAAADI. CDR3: CASNPTGLSNQPQHF. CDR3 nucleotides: TGCGCCAGCAATCCAACAGGGCTCAGCAATCAGCCCCAGCATTTT.